This is a list of T cell receptor beta chains from one sample in a study of blood T cell repertoires in COVID-19. This table comes from immunoSEQ multiplex PCR, and its TCRdb copy is limited to in-frame clones, with some not included. Seen here are about 230,000 clones, 75% to 90% observed once, and the top ten hold roughly 2.6%. Sequencing was done on a sample of peripheral blood. The receptors come from a man aged 25 to 45 with COVID-19, enrolled during active disease. Each CDR3 is given with its conserved first and last residue. The D gene is left open where the match is weak. Only some rows state a clone size, as once, few, many or a class for expanded clones.

>NA|TRBJ1-2|TRBV5-4|TRBD1
TGTGCCAGCAGCTTGGGGTCAGGGGGCGGCTATGGCTACACCTTC
CASSLGSGGGYGYTF
>few|TRBJ2-1|TRBV10-3|NA
TGTGCCATCAGTACTAGTTCCAATGAGCAGTTCTTC
CAISTSSNEQFF
>NA|TRBJ2-1|TRBV9|TRBD2
TGTGCCAGCAGCGTAGAAGCGGGGGGCGATGAGCAGTTCTTC
CASSVEAGGDEQFF
>NA|TRBJ1-6|TRBV30|TRBD1
TGTGCCTGGAGTTCGACAGGGGGCGGCTCACCCCTCCACTTT
CAWSSTGGGSPLHF
>few|TRBJ1-5|TRBV7-8|NA
TGTGCCAGCAGCTTAGGGGGAGGGGCGGGGAGCAATCAGCCCCAGCATTTT
CASSLGGGAGSNQPQHF
>NA|TRBJ2-1|TRBV27|NA
TGTGCCACCGGGGCCTACAATGAGCAGTTCTTC
CATGAYNEQFF
>NA|TRBJ2-1|TRBV29-1|TRBD1
TGCAGCGTTATGGACAGGACCCACAATGAGCAGTTCTTC
CSVMDRTHNEQFF
>NA|TRBJ1-2|TRBV29-1|NA
TGCAGCGTAATACAGGGCGGCTATGGCTACACCTTC
CSVIQGGYGYTF
>NA|TRBJ1-2|TRBV28|NA
TGTGCCAGCAGATTTTCGACACCGAACTATGGCTACACCTTC
CASRFSTPNYGYTF
>NA|TRBJ2-1|TRBV5-1|TRBD2
TGCGCCAGCAGCTTGGGTCCGGGAGGGGAGCGTGAGCAGTTCTTC
CASSLGPGGEREQFF
>NA|TRBJ1-5|TRBV7-9|TRBD1
TGTGCCAGCAGCGGGACAGCTATAGCCCAGCAGCCCCAGCATTTT
CASSGTAIAQQPQHF
>NA|TRBJ1-5|TRBV6-2/TRBV6-3|NA
TGTGCCAGCAGTTACTCGATTGGAGTAGGGGGAGGCAATCAGCCCCAGCATTTT
CASSYSIGVGGGNQPQHF
>NA|TRBJ2-2|TRBV5-1|TRBD1
TGCGCCAGCAGTCCCGGGACAGGGAACACCGGGGAGCTGTTTTTT
CASSPGTGNTGELFF
>NA|TRBJ1-5|TRBV6-2/TRBV6-3|TRBD1
TGTGCCAGCAGCCCCGACAGGGGGCGCCGTCAGCCCCAGCATTTT
CASSPDRGRRQPQHF